Below, 4 T cell receptor beta chains from the same sample are listed, as sequenced in a study of early T cells in non-severe SARS-CoV-2 infection. TCRdb itself ran the 5' RACE reads through MiXCR, one entry per CDR3 protein. The table records about 55,000 distinct CDR3 sequences, about 15% of them present only once. The material sequenced was whole blood, taken at baseline. The source is an adult who was a healthcare worker with PCR-confirmed SARS-CoV-2 infection or an uninfected control (not recorded which).

This chain joins TRBV7-8 and TRBJ2-7; 7 bases are a match to TRBD1. The junction had 7 bases not matched to a gene; V was cut back by 6 bases and J by 2 bases. There are 14 residues in the CDR3. Germline CDR1 reads SGHVS; CDR2 reads FQNEAQ. This chain's CDR3 is CASRSRQGTYEQYF. The CDR3 bases are TGTGCCAGCAGATCGAGACAGGGCACCTACGAGCAGTACTTC.

This clonotype has a handful of counts. DNA for the CDR3: TGTGCCAGCAGTGAAATAGGGACAGGGCCCTCCTACGAGCAGTACTTC. Translation: CASSEIGTGPSYEQYF. This chain joins TRBV6-1 and TRBJ2-7; 9 nucleotides match TRBD1. Trimming cost V 2 bases and J 0 bases; bases outside gene matches: 5. Germline CDR1 MNHNS, CDR2 SASEGT. This CDR3 is built from 16 residues.

The V call is TRBV5-1, the J call TRBJ2-7; D gene uncertain. Trimming left V 5 bases short and J 4 bases short, with 16 bases between. This CDR3 spans 14 amino acids. CDR1 is SGHRS and CDR2 is YFSETQ in the germline V gene. This CDR3 reads CASRYRTDGYEQYF. The CDR3 DNA reads TGCGCCAGCAGATACCGGACCGACGGGTACGAGCAGTACTTC.

This chain uses TRBV9 with TRBJ2-3; no firm D call. Germline V CDR1 and CDR2: SGDLS, YYNGEE. The CDR3 is 13 amino acids. With 2 bases removed from V and 0 bases from J, the gap between germline ends came to 4 bases. This chain's CDR3 is CASSVISTDTQYF. CDR3 bases: TGTGCCAGCAGCGTCATTAGCACAGATACGCAGTATTTT.